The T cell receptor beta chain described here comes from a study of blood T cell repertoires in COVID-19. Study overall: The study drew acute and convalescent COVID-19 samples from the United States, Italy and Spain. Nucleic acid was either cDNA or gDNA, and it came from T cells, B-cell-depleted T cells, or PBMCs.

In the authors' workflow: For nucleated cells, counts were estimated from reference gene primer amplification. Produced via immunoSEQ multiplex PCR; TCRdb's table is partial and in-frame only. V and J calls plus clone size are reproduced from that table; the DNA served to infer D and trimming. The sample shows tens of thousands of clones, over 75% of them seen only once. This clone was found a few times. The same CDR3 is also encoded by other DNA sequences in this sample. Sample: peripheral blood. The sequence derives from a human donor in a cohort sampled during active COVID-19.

CDR3 bases: TGTGCCAGCAGCTCGTACAGGGGGGTCGGCAAAAACATTCAGTACTTC. Translation: CASSSYRGVGKNIQYF. This sequence joins TRBV11-2 and TRBJ2-4; 8 nucleotides align to TRBD1. This CDR3 is 16 amino acids long. Per germline, CDR1 SGHAT and CDR2 FQNNGV. The V gene end was trimmed by 4 bases and the J gene end by 3 bases; junction bases not matched to a gene: 8.